The clone carrying this TCR beta chain showed up many times. Its antigen is currently unknown. This CDR3 spans 16 amino acids. Germline trimming cut 3 bases from V and 0 bases from J; bases unmatched to any gene: 1. Germline V lookup: CDR1 KGHSH, CDR2 LQKENI. This specimen belongs to a study of early T cells in non-severe SARS-CoV-2 infection. Study-wide context: Unsorted whole-blood RNA was sequenced in bulk, leaving chains unpaired.

Study-wide points: There was a bias toward anti-spike CD8 responses in VDJdb matching, which missed private and CD4 specificities.

TCRdb passed the 5' RACE reads through MiXCR, listing each CDR3 protein once. This sample carries 40,000 or so distinct CDR3 sequences, around 6% of them seen once, and the ten largest clones take about 8%. This chain connects TRBV18 to TRBJ2-1; the match to TRBD2 covers 11 bases. The sample comprised whole blood. This sequence was found in an adult who was a healthcare worker with PCR-confirmed SARS-CoV-2 infection or an uninfected control (not recorded which). CDR3 protein: CASSPGTSGSYNEQFF. The CDR3 nucleotides read TGTGCCAGCTCACCGGGGACTAGCGGCTCCTACAATGAGCAGTTCTTC.